This is a list of T cell receptor beta chains from one sample in a study of shared clonotypes between healthy human individuals. The repertoire was sequenced with immunoSEQ multiplex PCR; TCRdb's copy has only in-frame clones and lacks some. The data show over a million clones, with approximately 80% seen just once and about 0.52% held by the top ten. Sample: memory CD4+ T cells from PBMCs. These receptors all stem from a man younger than 35 in good health. Some clones in this sample may be carry-over from other donors' samples. The CDR3 runs from the conserved cysteine through the conserved F or W. D genes are given only for firm matches. Clone size is stated in some rows and not others, as once, few, many or a class when expanded.

J gene	clone size	D gene	V gene	CDR3 DNA	CDR3 protein
TRBJ2-3	NA	TRBD2	TRBV7-3	TGTGCCAGCAGCCCTGGCGGGGGGGAAGATACGCAGTATTTT	CASSPGGGEDTQYF
TRBJ2-3	NA	TRBD2	TRBV28	TGTGCCAGCAGTTTATGGGCTAGCGGGTGGGGTACGCAGTATTTT	CASSLWASGWGTQYF
TRBJ1-1	NA	NA	TRBV2	TGTGCCAGCAGATGGGAGGTCGAAGCTTTCTTT	CASRWEVEAFF
TRBJ2-5	NA	NA	TRBV27	TGTGCCAGCAGTTTATTTACAGGCACTCGGACCCAGTACTTC	CASSLFTGTRTQYF
TRBJ2-5	NA	TRBD1	TRBV10-3	TGTGCCATTCAGGGACAGGGGCTACAAGAGACCCAGTACTTC	CAIQGQGLQETQYF
TRBJ1-4	NA	TRBD1	TRBV6-5	TGTGCCAGCAGTACCAGGGGGAGGGGTGAAAAACTGTTTTTT	CASSTRGRGEKLFF
TRBJ2-5	NA	TRBD2	TRBV29-1	TGCAGCGTTGAAACCCCCGGACTAGCGGTCCAAGAGACCCAGTACTTC	CSVETPGLAVQETQYF
TRBJ2-2	once	TRBD2	TRBV29-1	TGCAGCGTTACTATTGGCCCTCTAGCGGGAGGATGGACCGGGGAGCTGTTTTTT	CSVTIGPLAGGWTGELFF
TRBJ2-7	NA	TRBD1	TRBV29-1	TGCAGCGTCCAAATACCGGGACAGGGTCACGAGCAGTACTTC	CSVQIPGQGHEQYF
TRBJ2-7	NA	NA	TRBV28	TGTGCCAGCAGTCCCGAAATTTGGAGAGGGTCCTACGAGCAGTACTTC	CASSPEIWRGSYEQYF
TRBJ1-3	NA	NA	TRBV4-2	TGTGCCAGCAGCCAAGAAGGTTGGGGCACAGACTCTGGAAACACCATATATTTT	CASSQEGWGTDSGNTIYF
TRBJ1-4	NA	NA	TRBV9	TGTGCCAGCAGCGTAGGACAGCACGCAACTAATGAAAAACTGTTTTTT	CASSVGQHATNEKLFF
TRBJ1-1	NA	NA	TRBV27	TGTGCCAGCAGTTCTTATATGAACACTGAAGCTTTCTTT	CASSSYMNTEAFF
TRBJ2-7	NA	NA	TRBV2	TGTGCCAGCAGTGAAGCGCTTTCCTCGGCCGAGCAGTACTTC	CASSEALSSAEQYF
TRBJ2-7	few	NA	TRBV30	TGTGCCTGGAGTAGAGGGTCTCAGTACGAGCAGTACTTC	CAWSRGSQYEQYF
TRBJ2-3	NA	TRBD2	TRBV28	TGTGCCAGCATAGCGAGCGGGACTAGCACAGATACGCAGTATTTT	CASIASGTSTDTQYF
TRBJ1-2	NA	NA	TRBV20-1	TGCAGTGCTAGAGAAGAGTATGGCTACACCTTC	CSAREEYGYTF
TRBJ2-3	NA	TRBD1	TRBV4-1	TGCGCCAGCAGCCAACAAAGGACAGGGTTCGGCACAGATACGCAGTATTTT	CASSQQRTGFGTDTQYF
TRBJ1-1	NA	TRBD1	TRBV28	TGTGCCAGCAGAGTGGGACAGATGAACACTGAAGCTTTCTTT	CASRVGQMNTEAFF
TRBJ2-2	few	NA	TRBV18	TGTGCCAGCTCAGAAACGGGAGACCCCACCGGGGAGCTGTTTTTT	CASSETGDPTGELFF
TRBJ2-3	NA	TRBD2	TRBV5-1	TGCGCCAGCAGCTTGATGGCTCTAGCGGGAGCAGATACGCAGTATTTT	CASSLMALAGADTQYF
TRBJ2-7	NA	NA	TRBV15	TGTGCCACCAGCAGAGTTCGCGCGGGGGCGCATGAGCAGTACTTC	CATSRVRAGAHEQYF
TRBJ2-5	NA	TRBD2	TRBV4-1	TGCGCCAGCAGCCAAGGCGGACTAGCGGGAGATGGCGAGACCCAGTACTTC	CASSQGGLAGDGETQYF
TRBJ1-2	NA	NA	TRBV7-3	TGTGCCAGCAGCTTATTGATGGGGTCCGGCTACACCTTC	CASSLLMGSGYTF
TRBJ2-2	NA	TRBD1	TRBV5-4	TGTGCCAGCAGCAGCTGGACAGGGGCCAACACCGGGGAGCTGTTTTTT	CASSSWTGANTGELFF
TRBJ2-2	NA	TRBD2	TRBV5-4	TGTGCCAGCAGCCAGGGACTAGCGATTAACACCGGGGAGCTGTTTTTT	CASSQGLAINTGELFF
TRBJ2-2	NA	NA	TRBV6-6	TGTGCCAGCAGTTCCCAATCTCAAGTGAACACCGGGGAGCTGTTTTTT	CASSSQSQVNTGELFF
TRBJ2-5	NA	NA	TRBV6-5	TGTGCCAGCAGAGAGCCGGGGAGTCGGGAGACCCAGTACTTC	CASREPGSRETQYF
TRBJ2-3	NA	NA	TRBV11-2	TGTGCCAGCAGCTTAGGAGGGGCAGGGTCTGCGGATACGCAGTATTTT	CASSLGGAGSADTQYF
TRBJ2-4	once	NA	TRBV29-1	TGCAGCGTTGGGGGAGTGCTAGCCAAAAACATTCAGTACTTC	CSVGGVLAKNIQYF